This T cell receptor beta chain was observed in a study of cytomegalovirus exposure and HLA in healthy donors. Study-wide context: Some 77 million unique TCRs from HLA-typed donors were held in an early release of data.

PCR employed 60 Vbeta and 13 Jbeta primers. Produced via immunoSEQ multiplex PCR; TCRdb's table is partial and in-frame only. The sample contains about 88,000 clones, roughly 70% of which appear only once. This clone has only a few counts. Germline assignment: CDR1 SNHLY and CDR2 FYNNEI. The V gene lost 5 bases and the J gene lost 4 bases, with 15 bases spanning the gap. The CDR3 totals 14 residues. The rearrangement joins TRBV2 to TRBJ2-7; the D gene is possibly TRBD1 (6 bases). The origin of this receptor is a man aged 45-65 years in good health and CMV-seronegative. What was sequenced was PBMCs. The CDR3 protein is CASSRDIGAYEQYF. DNA for the CDR3: TGTGCCAGCAGTAGGGACATAGGGGCGTACGAGCAGTACTTC.